This entry is about one T cell receptor beta chain. Antigen unknown. This sample was taken from a study of STAT5B mutations in CD4+ large granular lymphocyte leukemia. Overall study results and limits: Compared with healthy controls (2/35), patient top clones favored TRBV06 (8/27).

Clones were read by immunoSEQ multiplex PCR, and TCRdb kept only the in-frame ones, dropping some. The table has 30,000 to 40,000 clones, less than 70% seen once; the top ten hold less than 3%. Germline V gene sequence: CDR1 MNHNY, CDR2 SVGAGI (reference sequence). The length of the CDR3 is 12 residues. Trimming removed 8 bases at V and 3 bases at J, with 11 bases between. The specimen was CD4+ T cells from blood buffy coats. The chain couples TRBV6-6 to TRBJ2-7, with D maybe TRBD2 (7 bases). The source is a human donor in good health. In DNA, the CDR3 is TGTGCCAGCGGCGGGGGCCTCTACGAGCAGTACTTC. Translating it yields CASGGGLYEQYF.